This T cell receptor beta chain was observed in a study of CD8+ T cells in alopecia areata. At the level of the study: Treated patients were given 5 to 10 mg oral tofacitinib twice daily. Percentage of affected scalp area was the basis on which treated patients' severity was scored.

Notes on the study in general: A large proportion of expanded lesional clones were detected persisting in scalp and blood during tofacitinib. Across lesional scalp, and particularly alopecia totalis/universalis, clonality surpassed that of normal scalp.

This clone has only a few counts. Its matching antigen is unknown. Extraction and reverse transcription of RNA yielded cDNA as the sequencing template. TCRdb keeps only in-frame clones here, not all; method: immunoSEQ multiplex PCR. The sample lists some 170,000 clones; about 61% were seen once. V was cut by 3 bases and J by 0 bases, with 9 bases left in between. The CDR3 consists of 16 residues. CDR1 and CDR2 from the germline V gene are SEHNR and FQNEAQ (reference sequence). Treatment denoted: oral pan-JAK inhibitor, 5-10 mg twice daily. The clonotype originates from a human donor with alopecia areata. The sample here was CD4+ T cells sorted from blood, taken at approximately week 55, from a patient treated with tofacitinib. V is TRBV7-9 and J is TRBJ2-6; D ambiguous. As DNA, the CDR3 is TGTGCCAGCAGCTTTCACTCGGACTCTGGGGCCAACGTCCTGACTTTC. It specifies CASSFHSDSGANVLTF.